These T cell receptor beta chains were read from a single sample in a study of OX40 agonist ivuxolimab in advanced cancers. TCRdb's copy holds only in-frame clones and misses some; the assay was immunoSEQ multiplex PCR. The sample comprises 96,000 or so clones, approximately 84% of which are singletons, and under 7% rests with the top ten. Specimen: CD4+ or CD8+ T cells sorted from blood, collected in a trial of the OX40 agonist ivuxolimab. These receptors originate from an adult with an advanced solid tumor such as melanoma, head and neck, liver or kidney cancer. The CDR3 runs from the conserved cysteine through the conserved F or W.

TRBV15 CATSREAGSGYGYTF
TRBV7-8 CASSLVRGEQYF
TRBV5-1 CASSYTGQAVYEQYF
TRBV5-4 CASSYYEQYF
TRBV9 CASSVGEYNEQFF
TRBV6-6 CASSNGQIISNQPQHF
TRBV19 CASSKRGQGNTGELFF
TRBV12-5 CASGLVTVANEKLFF
TRBV5-1 CASSSDRDQPQHF
TRBV7-2 CASSNRDRGLLRNIQYF
TRBV7-9 CASRGTGVGYTF
TRBV30 CAGGTFETQYF
TRBV19 CASSIDIKRNTEAFF
TRBV6-4 CASTWTGRF
TRBV18 CASSPGLNTEAFF
TRBV7-2 CASSLEGIRWDEKLFF
TRBV2 CASSEFGGYEQFF
TRBV4-3 CASSQDIRDPPLF
TRBV15 CATSRAREGAFF
TRBV29-1 CSVDDNAGSSYNEQFF
TRBV2 CASRGTSSYEQYF
TRBV7-9 CASSRSPSGVTDTQYF
TRBV11-3 CASSPPGEPYEQYF
TRBV30 CAWSRGQGGTEAFF
TRBV7-2 CASSYRPGDTQYF
TRBV6-5 CASSYSTQGWTEAFF
TRBV5-1 CASTTLRGNEQFF
TRBV27 CASSLSSYNSPLHF
TRBV6-5 CASRQGKENIQYF
TRBV19 CASRRLAGDTQYF
TRBV7-9 CASRAGTGYYNEQFF
TRBV5-1 CASSISGILTDTQYF
TRBV5-1 CASSLVGMPGNTIYF
TRBV6-1 CASRFLGNVEQYF
TRBV9 CASSVGGTGEQYF
TRBV12-5 CASGLVGWTEAFF
TRBV4-1 CASSQDMGSYNEQFF
TRBV6-5 CASSFGAGYEQYF
TRBV10-3 CAIRDRGEKLFF
TRBV5-6 CASHQTSGRALAKNIQYF
TRBV12-5 CASGFSGGPNTGELFF
TRBV28 CASKRTLANYGYTF
TRBV10-3 CAIRDRANSGANVLTF
TRBV10-3 CAISESAQRAGLGYTF
TRBV6-5 CASSYSAGPYTGELFF
TRBV7-9 CASSYSPLGPEAFF
TRBV2 CASRGLNYGYTF
TRBV23-1 CASSQGGEDRGDTEAFF
TRBV4-3 CASSQVQGTYEQYF
TRBV6-5 CASSNTQVPVTTF
TRBV6-6 CASSLYNEQFF
TRBV4-3 CASSDIAGDSYEQYF
TRBV7-2 CASSLVASGRQEQYF
TRBV29-1 CSVEGLPTGDYGYTF
TRBV5-1 CASSSQTDRAHEQYF
TRBV5-1 CASSLGSSYEQYF
TRBV9 CASSTFGSPLEDNEQFF
TRBV6-5 CASSPSSGVREQFF
TRBV9 CASSVAGTTYEQYF